This TCR beta chain was recovered during a study of control samples from healthy donors and cancer patients (dated by TCRdb to 2020 to 2021). Receptor libraries were prepared by the immunoSEQ multiplex PCR assay. TCRdb provides this immuneACCESS table in a form limited to in-frame rearrangements. Some clones are lacking; in checked studies, under half of them reflect an unresolved V gene, and why the rest are absent is not known. Here the sample has more than 110,000 clones; approximately 91% occur a single time. Of the sample, roughly 8.7% is held by the ten largest clones. Concerning this clone: Its antigen is currently not known. Per-base qualities were not stored, and no clone one base away is much larger.

The receptor comes from a woman in her 30s in good health. The sequenced sample was blood.

The CDR3 in this case is CASSSTSESVNEQFF. The DNA is TGTGCCAGCAGCTCAACTAGCGAGTCGGTCAATGAGCAGTTCTTC. Rearrangement joined TRBV7-3 to TRBJ2-1, with 7 bases aligning to TRBD2. CDR1 SGHTA and CDR2 FQGTGA are derived from the germline V gene. The CDR3 measures 15 amino acids from cysteine to phenylalanine. Just CDR3 DNA is preserved here, 45 bases in frame from base 1. The germline V end is reduced by 4 bases and the J end by 6 bases; junction bases left unmatched: 9.